This T cell receptor (beta chain) is from a study of response to subunit inactivated influenza vaccine. Study-level findings and limits: With each seasonal influenza vaccination, the authors suggested, few new T cells are recruited.

MiXCR, applied by TCRdb to the RT-PCR reads, yields one record per CDR3 protein. Among around 520,000 distinct CDR3 sequences listed, 12% were seen once. This clonotype was picked up a small number of times. Its antigen is unknown. This CDR3 is 15 amino acids long. Germline values: CDR1 MDHEN, CDR2 SYDVKM. Trimming took 4 bases from V and 8 from J; bases not matched to a gene: 9. The chain joins TRBV28 to TRBJ2-1, with 9 bases lining up with TRBD1. This clonotype originated in a man in his forties or fifties who received an inactivated influenza vaccine. Here the sequenced sample was PBMCs from blood, taken on the day of vaccination. The DNA of the CDR3 is TGTGCCAGCAGTTCATTCCGGGACAGGGTTCATGAGCAGTTCTTC. It yields the protein CASSSFRDRVHEQFF.